The 10 T cell receptor beta chains given below trace back to one sample, sequenced in a study of blood T cell repertoires in COVID-19 (dated by TCRdb to between 2020 and 2021). Receptor libraries were prepared by the immunoSEQ multiplex PCR assay. This is the immuneACCESS table as TCRdb keeps it, with only in-frame sequences that have V and J called. A part of the clones is gone; compared with another copy, unresolved V genes explain less than half, and the rest is unexplained. The sample table records 160,000 or so clones; more than 75% of these occur just once. The biggest ten clones account for 1% to 1.5% of the sample. The sample consisted of PBMCs or T cells enriched from blood (not recorded which). These receptors originate from a human donor with acute COVID-19. The donor label of this sample is uncertain.

The chain uses TRBV9 and TRBJ1-6; D gene uncertain. V lost 4 bases and J 10 bases, leaving 21 bases between the germline ends. Germline CDR1 reads SGDLS; CDR2 reads YYNGEE. The CDR3 contains 16 residues. The CDR3 DNA follows: TGTGCCAGCAGCACGGCCGCGGATATAACTAGGTCACCCCTCCACTTT. This codes for CASSTAADITRSPLHF. Together with reference TRBV9 and TRBJ1-6, the CDR3 gives the full variable domain: DSGVTQTPKHLITATGQRVTLRCSPRSGDLSVYWYQQSLDQGLQFLIQYYNGEERAKGNILERFSAQQFPDLHSELNLSSLELGDSALYFCASSTAADITRSPLHFGNGTRLTVT.

The genes are TRBV6-5 and TRBJ1-1; D is unresolved. V was cut by 4 bases and J by 3 bases, with 9 bases left in between. Germline V lookup: CDR1 MNHEY, CDR2 SVGAGI. The CDR3 is 13 amino acids. Here the CDR3 DNA reads TGTGCCAGCAGTTGGAGATTGGACACTGAAGCTTTCTTT. It yields the protein CASSWRLDTEAFF.

The chain employs TRBV7-9 and TRBJ2-7, with a weak D call TRBD2 (5 bases). Germline CDR1 and CDR2: SEHNR and FQNEAQ (reference sequence). This CDR3 region has 14 residues. Trimming pared 5 bases from V and 3 bases from J, leaving 14 bases between. In DNA, the CDR3 is TGTGCCAGCAGCCAAACGGGCGGGTACTACGAGCAGTACTTC. Its protein is CASSQTGGYYEQYF.

This chain links TRBV5-8 with TRBJ2-4; D may be TRBD1 (6 bases). The CDR3 spans 15 residues. Germline CDR1 reads SGHTS; CDR2 reads YDEGEE. V was cut by 0 bases and J by 5 bases, with 12 bases left in between. CDR3 sequence (DNA): TGTGCCAGCAGCTTGGAAGGACAGCGAGAAAACATTCAGTACTTC. Encoded protein: CASSLEGQRENIQYF. Combining the CDR3 with reference TRBV5-8 and TRBJ2-4 gives the whole variable domain EAGVTQSPTHLIKTRGQQATLRCSPISGHTSVYWYQQALGLGLQFLLWYDEGEERNRGNFPPRFSGRQFPNYSSELNVNALELEDSALYLCASSLEGQRENIQYFGAGTRLSVL.

This clone has more than one count but fewer than ten. This chain connects TRBV4-3 to TRBJ1-1; tentatively, D is TRBD1 (5 bases). V lost 0 bases to trimming and J lost 2 bases, with 13 bases between them. Germline loops: CDR1 LGHNA, CDR2 YSLEER. The CDR3 has 16 amino acids. The CDR3 DNA sequence: TGCGCCAGCAGCCAAGACCCTTCGGGGGGAAACACTGAAGCTTTCTTT. It is translated as CASSQDPSGGNTEAFF.

V gene TRBV12-3 or TRBV12-4 combines with J gene TRBJ1-2; D unresolved. Trimming took 3 bases from V and 6 from J, leaving 5 bases between them. CDR3 length equals 11 residues. The CDR3 protein is CASSFINGYTF. In DNA, the CDR3 is TGTGCCAGCAGTTTCATCAATGGCTACACCTTC.

This sequence joins TRBV4-1 and TRBJ1-2, with D possibly being TRBD1 (6 bases). The length of the CDR3 is 15 residues. Per the germline V gene, CDR1 is MGHRA and CDR2 is YSYEKL. Trimming left V 0 bases short and J 4 bases short, with 12 bases between. Written as DNA, the CDR3 is TGCGCCAGCAGCCAAGACGGCAGGGGTGTCTATGGCTACACCTTC. Translated, it gives CASSQDGRGVYGYTF.

Concerning this clone: At one of its ends the junction is not consistent with the germline gene, which may arise from a read error. V and J are TRBV12-5 and TRBJ1-1; 9 bases match TRBD1. Germline CDR1 LGHNT, CDR2 FRNRAP. The CDR3 contains 12 residues. CDR3 sequence: CASRGQGTEAFF. CDR3 sequence (DNA): TGCGCCTCCAGGGGACAGGGCACTGAAGCTTTCTTT.

This clone was found once. J is TRBJ1-4 and V is TRBV4-1; D remains ambiguous. Germline lookup yields CDR1 MGHRA and CDR2 YSYEKL. Trimming pared 4 bases from V and 0 bases from J, leaving 9 bases between. The CDR3 length is 15 residues. The CDR3 DNA is TGCGCCAGCAGCCGCTACGGTGCAACTAATGAAAAACTGTTTTTT. This sequence encodes CASSRYGATNEKLFF.

The chain recombines TRBV7-2 with TRBJ2-5; possibly TRBD2 for D (6 bases). Germline values: CDR1 SGHTA, CDR2 FQGNSA. The germline V and J ends were trimmed by 1 base and 4 bases, with 13 bases remaining between them. CDR3 size: 15 residues. CDR3 bases: TGTGCCAGCAGCTTAGGCGGGACGCCGGGAGAGACCCAGTACTTC. It specifies CASSLGGTPGETQYF.